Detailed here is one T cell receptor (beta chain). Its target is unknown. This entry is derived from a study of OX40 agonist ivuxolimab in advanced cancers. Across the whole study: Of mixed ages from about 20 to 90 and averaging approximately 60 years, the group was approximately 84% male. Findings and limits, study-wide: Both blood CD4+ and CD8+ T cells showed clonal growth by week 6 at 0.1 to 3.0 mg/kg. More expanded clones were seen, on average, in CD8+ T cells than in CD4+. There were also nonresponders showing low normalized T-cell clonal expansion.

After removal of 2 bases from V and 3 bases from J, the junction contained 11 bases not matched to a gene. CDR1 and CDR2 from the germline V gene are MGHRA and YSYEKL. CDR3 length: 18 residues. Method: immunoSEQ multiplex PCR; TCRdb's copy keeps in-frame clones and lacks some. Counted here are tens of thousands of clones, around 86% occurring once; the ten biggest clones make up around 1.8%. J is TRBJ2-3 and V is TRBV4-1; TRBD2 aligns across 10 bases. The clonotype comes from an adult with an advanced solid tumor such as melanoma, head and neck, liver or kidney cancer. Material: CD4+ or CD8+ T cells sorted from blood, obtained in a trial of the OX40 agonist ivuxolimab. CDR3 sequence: CASSQRPLAGAITDTQYF. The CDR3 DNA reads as TGCGCCAGCAGCCAAAGGCCCCTAGCGGGAGCTATTACAGATACGCAGTATTTT.